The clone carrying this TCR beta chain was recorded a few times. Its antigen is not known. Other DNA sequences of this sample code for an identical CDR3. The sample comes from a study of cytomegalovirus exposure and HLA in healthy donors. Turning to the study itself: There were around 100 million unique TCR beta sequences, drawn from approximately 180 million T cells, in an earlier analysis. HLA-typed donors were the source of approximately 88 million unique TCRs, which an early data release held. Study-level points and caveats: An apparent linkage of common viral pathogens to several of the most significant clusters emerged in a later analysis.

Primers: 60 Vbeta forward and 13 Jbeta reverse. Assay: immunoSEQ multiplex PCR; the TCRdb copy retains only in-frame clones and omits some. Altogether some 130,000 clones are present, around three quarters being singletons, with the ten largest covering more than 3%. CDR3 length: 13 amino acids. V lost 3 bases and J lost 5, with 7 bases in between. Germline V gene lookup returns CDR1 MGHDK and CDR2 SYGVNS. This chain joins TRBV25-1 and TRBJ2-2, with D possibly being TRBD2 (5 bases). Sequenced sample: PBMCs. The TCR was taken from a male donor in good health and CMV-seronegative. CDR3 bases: TGTGCCAGCAGTGACAGAGGGACCGGGGAGCTGTTTTTT. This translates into CASSDRGTGELFF.